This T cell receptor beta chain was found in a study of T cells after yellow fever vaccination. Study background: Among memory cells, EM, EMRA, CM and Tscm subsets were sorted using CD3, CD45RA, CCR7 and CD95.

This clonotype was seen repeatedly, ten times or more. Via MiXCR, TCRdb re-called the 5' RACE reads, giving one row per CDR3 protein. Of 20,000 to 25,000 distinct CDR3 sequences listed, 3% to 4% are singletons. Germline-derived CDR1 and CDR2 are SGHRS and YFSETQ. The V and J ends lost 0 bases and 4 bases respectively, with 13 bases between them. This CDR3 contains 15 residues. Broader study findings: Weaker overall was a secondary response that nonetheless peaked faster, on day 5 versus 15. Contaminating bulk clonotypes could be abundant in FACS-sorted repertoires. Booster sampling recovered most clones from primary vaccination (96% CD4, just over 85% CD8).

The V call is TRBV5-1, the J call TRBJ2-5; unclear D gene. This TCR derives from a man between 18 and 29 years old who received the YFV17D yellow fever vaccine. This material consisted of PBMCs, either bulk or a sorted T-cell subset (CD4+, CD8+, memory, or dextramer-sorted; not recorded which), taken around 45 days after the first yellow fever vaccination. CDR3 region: CASSLAYGPRETQYF. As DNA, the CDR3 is TGCGCCAGCAGCTTGGCCTACGGACCAAGAGAGACCCAGTACTTC.